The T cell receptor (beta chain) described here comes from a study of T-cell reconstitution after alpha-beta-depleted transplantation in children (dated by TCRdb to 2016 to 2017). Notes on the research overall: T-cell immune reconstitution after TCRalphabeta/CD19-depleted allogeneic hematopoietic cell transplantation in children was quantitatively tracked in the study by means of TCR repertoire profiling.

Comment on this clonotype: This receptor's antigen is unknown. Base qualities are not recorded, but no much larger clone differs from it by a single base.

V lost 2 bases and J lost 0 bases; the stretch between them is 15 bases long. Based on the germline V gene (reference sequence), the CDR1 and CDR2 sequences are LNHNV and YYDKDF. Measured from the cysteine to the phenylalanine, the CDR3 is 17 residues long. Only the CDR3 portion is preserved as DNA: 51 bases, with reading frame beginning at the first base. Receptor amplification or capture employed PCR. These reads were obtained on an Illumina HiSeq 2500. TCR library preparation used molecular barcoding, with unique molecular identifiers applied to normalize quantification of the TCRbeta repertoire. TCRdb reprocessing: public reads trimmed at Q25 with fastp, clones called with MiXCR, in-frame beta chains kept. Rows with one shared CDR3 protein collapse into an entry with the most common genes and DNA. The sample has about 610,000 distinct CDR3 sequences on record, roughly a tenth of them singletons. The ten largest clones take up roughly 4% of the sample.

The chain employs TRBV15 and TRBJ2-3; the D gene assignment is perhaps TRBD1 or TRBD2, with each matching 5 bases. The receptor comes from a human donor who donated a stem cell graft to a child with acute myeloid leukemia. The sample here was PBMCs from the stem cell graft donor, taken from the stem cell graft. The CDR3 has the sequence CATSRPPRGTSTDTQYF. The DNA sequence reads TGTGCCACCAGCAGACCACCTCGGGGCACTAGCACAGATACGCAGTATTTT.